This entry concerns a single T cell receptor beta chain. The data belong to a study of control samples from healthy donors and cancer patients. Unmatched junction bases numbered 13, after V lost 6 bases and J lost 3 bases. The CDR3 consists of 17 residues. Germline CDR1 and CDR2: SGHVS and FNYEAQ. Sequenced by immunoSEQ multiplex PCR; TCRdb stores in-frame clones only, minus some. The table records roughly 100,000 clones, around 86% of them present only once. V and J are TRBV7-6 and TRBJ1-3; 8 bases align to TRBD1. The clonotype comes from a woman between 45 and 60 years old in good health. Material: blood. The CDR3 reads CASSFSPGQGGGNTIYF. CDR3 coding DNA: TGTGCCAGCAGTTTCTCACCTGGACAGGGCGGTGGAAACACCATATATTTT. Combining the CDR3 with reference TRBV7-6 and TRBJ1-3 gives the whole variable domain GAGVSQSPRYKVTKRGQDVALRCDPISGHVSLYWYRQALGQGPEFLTYFNYEAQQDKSGLPNDRFSAERPEGSISTLTIQRTEQRDSAMYRCASSFSPGQGGGNTIYFGEGSWLTVV.